Listed below are T cell receptor beta chains from one sample, sequenced in a study of T cells after yellow fever vaccination. MiXCR, run by TCRdb on the 5' RACE reads, gives a single entry per CDR3 protein. This table has some 150,000 distinct CDR3 sequences, roughly 8.8% appearing once. Sequences were derived from CD8+ T cells sorted from PBMCs, sampled 45 days after the yellow fever booster vaccination. Receptors originate from a man younger than 35 who received the YFV17D yellow fever vaccine. Each CDR3 is given with its conserved first and last residue. Fields, in order: V gene, D gene, clone size, J gene, CDR3 protein, CDR3 DNA. D genes are given only for firm matches. Not every row has a clone size; where given, it reads once, few, many or a size class.

v_gene: TRBV30
d_gene: TRBD2
abundance: -
j_gene: TRBJ2-5
CDR3aa: CAWSVAGGPGETQYF
CDR3nt: TGTGCCTGGAGTGTAGCGGGGGGGCCGGGAGAGACCCAGTACTTC

v_gene: TRBV6-2/TRBV6-3
d_gene: -
abundance: few
j_gene: TRBJ2-2
CDR3aa: CASSSRTNTGELFF
CDR3nt: TGTGCCAGCAGTTCACGGACGAACACCGGGGAGCTGTTTTTT

v_gene: TRBV6-4
d_gene: TRBD2
abundance: many
j_gene: TRBJ2-5
CDR3aa: CASSLIAGAGETQYF
CDR3nt: TGTGCCAGCAGTCTTATAGCGGGGGCCGGGGAGACCCAGTACTTC

v_gene: TRBV9
d_gene: -
abundance: -
j_gene: TRBJ1-3
CDR3aa: CASSPSGNTIYF
CDR3nt: TGTGCCAGCAGCCCCAGTGGAAACACCATATATTTT

v_gene: TRBV4-1
d_gene: TRBD1
abundance: many
j_gene: TRBJ1-4
CDR3aa: CASSQDRVEGAYVEKLFF
CDR3nt: TGCGCCAGCAGCCAAGATAGAGTGGAGGGGGCTTACGTTGAAAAACTGTTTTTT

v_gene: TRBV7-7
d_gene: TRBD2
abundance: few
j_gene: TRBJ2-5
CDR3aa: CASSYTSAETQYF
CDR3nt: TGTGCCAGCAGTTATACTAGCGCGGAGACCCAGTACTTC

v_gene: TRBV7-9
d_gene: -
abundance: few
j_gene: TRBJ2-2
CDR3aa: CASSPASNTGELFF
CDR3nt: TGTGCCAGCAGCCCGGCATCCAACACCGGGGAGCTGTTTTTT

v_gene: TRBV9
d_gene: TRBD1
abundance: few
j_gene: TRBJ1-2
CDR3aa: CASSEPLGTGVGYTF
CDR3nt: TGTGCCAGCAGCGAGCCCCTAGGGACAGGGGTTGGCTACACCTTC

v_gene: TRBV5-6
d_gene: TRBD1
abundance: many
j_gene: TRBJ2-4
CDR3aa: CASSLDGTGKNIQYF
CDR3nt: TGTGCCAGCAGCTTGGATGGGACAGGCAAAAACATTCAGTACTTC

v_gene: TRBV4-1
d_gene: -
abundance: many
j_gene: TRBJ1-4
CDR3aa: CASSLNPELPEKLFF
CDR3nt: TGCGCCAGCAGCCTCAATCCCGAACTCCCTGAAAAACTGTTTTTT

v_gene: TRBV7-6
d_gene: -
abundance: -
j_gene: TRBJ1-4
CDR3aa: CASSLNPAGEKLFF
CDR3nt: TGTGCCAGCAGCTTGAATCCCGCCGGTGAAAAACTGTTTTTT

v_gene: TRBV10-2
d_gene: -
abundance: -
j_gene: TRBJ2-7
CDR3aa: CASSDWVEQYF
CDR3nt: TGCGCCAGCAGCGATTGGGTCGAGCAGTACTTC

v_gene: TRBV4-2
d_gene: TRBD1
abundance: many
j_gene: TRBJ1-2
CDR3aa: CASSQANGVVGDRGPEGYTF
CDR3nt: TGTGCCAGCAGCCAAGCGAATGGCGTGGTGGGAGACAGGGGGCCCGAGGGCTACACCTTC

v_gene: TRBV3-1
d_gene: -
abundance: -
j_gene: TRBJ1-4
CDR3aa: CASKFGSNEKLFF
CDR3nt: TGTGCCAGCAAATTTGGTTCTAATGAAAAACTGTTTTTT

v_gene: TRBV15
d_gene: -
abundance: -
j_gene: TRBJ1-1
CDR3aa: CATGRGKRTEAFF
CDR3nt: TGTGCCACCGGACGGGGTAAACGCACTGAAGCTTTCTTT

v_gene: TRBV28
d_gene: -
abundance: -
j_gene: TRBJ1-1
CDR3aa: CASSLWRENTEAFF
CDR3nt: TGTGCCAGCAGTTTATGGAGGGAGAACACTGAAGCTTTCTTT

v_gene: TRBV13
d_gene: TRBD1
abundance: -
j_gene: TRBJ1-4
CDR3aa: CASSFRTGTGVEKLFF
CDR3nt: TGTGCCAGCAGCTTCAGAACCGGGACAGGGGTCGAAAAACTGTTTTTT

v_gene: TRBV7-9
d_gene: -
abundance: few
j_gene: TRBJ1-2
CDR3aa: CASSEAANYGYTF
CDR3nt: TGTGCCAGCAGCGAAGCTGCTAACTATGGCTACACCTTC

v_gene: TRBV7-9
d_gene: TRBD1
abundance: few
j_gene: TRBJ1-1
CDR3aa: CASNQDRTLNTEAFF
CDR3nt: TGTGCCAGCAATCAGGACAGGACCCTGAACACTGAAGCTTTCTTT

v_gene: TRBV5-1
d_gene: -
abundance: many
j_gene: TRBJ1-6
CDR3aa: CASRLVLGDPPLHF
CDR3nt: TGCGCCAGCCGACTCGTTCTGGGAGATCCACCCCTCCACTTT

v_gene: TRBV9
d_gene: -
abundance: many
j_gene: TRBJ2-3
CDR3aa: CASSPQGDTQYF
CDR3nt: TGTGCCAGCAGCCCCCAGGGGGATACGCAGTATTTT

v_gene: TRBV12-3/TRBV12-4
d_gene: -
abundance: -
j_gene: TRBJ2-7
CDR3aa: CASSPPSAGGYEQYF
CDR3nt: TGTGCCAGCAGTCCCCCGTCAGCAGGCGGCTACGAGCAGTACTTC

v_gene: TRBV7-9
d_gene: TRBD1
abundance: few
j_gene: TRBJ2-3
CDR3aa: CASRSFEGTGGADTQYF
CDR3nt: TGTGCCAGCAGGTCGTTTGAGGGGACAGGGGGCGCAGATACGCAGTATTTT

v_gene: TRBV12-3/TRBV12-4
d_gene: TRBD2
abundance: -
j_gene: TRBJ2-4
CDR3aa: CASSAIFSGGAVAKNIQYF
CDR3nt: TGTGCCAGCAGCGCAATTTTTAGCGGGGGGGCCGTAGCCAAAAACATTCAGTACTTC

v_gene: TRBV7-2
d_gene: TRBD2
abundance: many
j_gene: TRBJ2-1
CDR3aa: CASSWPTSGGPATLNEQFF
CDR3nt: TGTGCCAGCAGCTGGCCGACTAGCGGGGGGCCCGCCACCCTAAATGAGCAGTTCTTC

v_gene: TRBV10-3
d_gene: TRBD1
abundance: many
j_gene: TRBJ2-7
CDR3aa: CAISGRGGSGEQYF
CDR3nt: TGTGCCATCAGTGGAAGAGGGGGCAGTGGAGAGCAGTACTTC

v_gene: TRBV12-3/TRBV12-4
d_gene: TRBD2
abundance: few
j_gene: TRBJ2-1
CDR3aa: CASSFRLAGGTYNEQFF
CDR3nt: TGTGCCAGCAGTTTTAGGCTAGCGGGGGGTACCTACAATGAGCAGTTCTTC

v_gene: TRBV5-1
d_gene: -
abundance: -
j_gene: TRBJ1-1
CDR3aa: CASRLGRGEMNTEAFF
CDR3nt: TGCGCCAGCAGACTTGGGAGGGGGGAGATGAACACTGAAGCTTTCTTT

v_gene: TRBV20-1
d_gene: -
abundance: -
j_gene: TRBJ2-5
CDR3aa: CSAISQGSVEETQYF
CDR3nt: TGCAGTGCTATTTCTCAGGGGAGTGTGGAAGAGACCCAGTACTTC

v_gene: TRBV6-2/TRBV6-3
d_gene: -
abundance: many
j_gene: TRBJ2-1
CDR3aa: CASSRGDNSYNEQFF
CDR3nt: TGTGCCAGCAGTAGGGGGGACAACTCCTACAATGAGCAGTTCTTC

v_gene: TRBV6-6
d_gene: TRBD1
abundance: -
j_gene: TRBJ2-6
CDR3aa: CASSYPDRATGANVLTF
CDR3nt: TGTGCCAGCAGTTACCCGGACAGGGCTACTGGGGCCAACGTCCTGACTTTC

v_gene: TRBV4-1
d_gene: -
abundance: few
j_gene: TRBJ1-1
CDR3aa: CASSQDRVRITEAFF
CDR3nt: TGCGCCAGCAGCCAAGACAGGGTTCGGATCACTGAAGCTTTCTTT

v_gene: TRBV6-5
d_gene: -
abundance: many
j_gene: TRBJ2-5
CDR3aa: CATPRGVGRETQYF
CDR3nt: TGTGCCACCCCGCGGGGCGTTGGCAGAGAGACCCAGTACTTC

v_gene: TRBV20-1
d_gene: -
abundance: few
j_gene: TRBJ2-1
CDR3aa: CSANEGHEQFF
CDR3nt: TGCAGTGCCAACGAGGGCCATGAGCAGTTCTTC

v_gene: TRBV10-3
d_gene: -
abundance: few
j_gene: TRBJ1-2
CDR3aa: CAIRTTGPREGYTF
CDR3nt: TGTGCCATCCGAACGACAGGCCCAAGGGAGGGCTACACCTTC

v_gene: TRBV5-1
d_gene: TRBD1
abundance: -
j_gene: TRBJ1-1
CDR3aa: CASSGGLAGGTEAFF
CDR3nt: TGCGCCAGCAGCGGGGGTTTGGCAGGGGGCACTGAAGCTTTCTTT

v_gene: TRBV20-1
d_gene: -
abundance: few
j_gene: TRBJ2-3
CDR3aa: CSASGPGIYGPGTQYF
CDR3nt: TGCAGTGCTAGTGGGCCGGGCATCTATGGCCCGGGGACGCAGTATTTT

v_gene: TRBV7-9
d_gene: TRBD1
abundance: -
j_gene: TRBJ1-2
CDR3aa: CASSLRDRVGYTF
CDR3nt: TGTGCCAGCAGCTTACGGGACAGGGTAGGCTACACCTTC

v_gene: TRBV30
d_gene: TRBD1
abundance: many
j_gene: TRBJ1-5
CDR3aa: CAWGGLPGTGDNQPQHF
CDR3nt: TGTGCCTGGGGGGGCCTTCCCGGGACAGGGGATAATCAGCCCCAGCATTTT

v_gene: TRBV4-2
d_gene: TRBD1
abundance: many
j_gene: TRBJ2-7
CDR3aa: CASRPGTGSFYEQYF
CDR3nt: TGTGCCAGCAGACCAGGGACAGGGAGTTTCTACGAGCAGTACTTC

v_gene: TRBV7-6
d_gene: -
abundance: many
j_gene: TRBJ2-6
CDR3aa: CASSLTLSGANVLTF
CDR3nt: TGTGCCAGCAGCTTAACCCTCTCTGGGGCCAACGTCCTGACTTTC

v_gene: TRBV5-1
d_gene: -
abundance: -
j_gene: TRBJ1-6
CDR3aa: CASSTSGFPLDALHF
CDR3nt: TGCGCCAGCAGCACATCAGGGTTTCCGCTCGATGCCCTCCACTTT

v_gene: TRBV29-1
d_gene: -
abundance: few
j_gene: TRBJ2-3
CDR3aa: CSVAGRVPTPYF
CDR3nt: TGCAGCGTCGCGGGTAGGGTTCCGACCCCGTATTTT

v_gene: TRBV29-1
d_gene: -
abundance: many
j_gene: TRBJ1-1
CDR3aa: CSVGLMNTEAFF
CDR3nt: TGCAGCGTGGGACTGATGAACACTGAAGCTTTCTTT

v_gene: TRBV12-3/TRBV12-4
d_gene: -
abundance: many
j_gene: TRBJ2-5
CDR3aa: CASSPSLTETQYF
CDR3nt: TGTGCCAGCAGCCCCTCCTTGACGGAGACCCAGTACTTC